One sample yielded the 10 T cell receptor beta chains listed below, sequenced in a study of blood T cell repertoires in COVID-19 (dated by TCRdb to 2018 to 2020). The method behind the library was the immunoSEQ multiplex PCR assay. Not all clones reach the TCRdb copy of this immuneACCESS table, which keeps in-frame sequences only. Checked studies attribute under half of the gap to unresolved V genes and leave the rest unexplained. Here the sample has approximately 470,000 clones; 70% to 90% occur a single time. The top ten hold 3% to 4% of the sample. The sample comprised peripheral blood. The receptors were sampled from a human donor in a cohort sampled during active COVID-19.

This chain uses TRBV9 with TRBJ2-1; D might be TRBD1 (5 bases). CDR1 is SGDLS, CDR2 YYNGEE, per germline. V shed 4 bases and J shed 4 bases, with 15 bases lying between them. This CDR3 spans 15 amino acids. The CDR3 loop is CASSPRAQGYNEQFF. CDR3 nucleotides: TGTGCCAGCAGCCCCCGCGCGCAGGGTTACAATGAGCAGTTCTTC.

V is TRBV2 and J is TRBJ2-7; D gene unclear. V lost 2 bases, J lost 3 bases, and 5 bases lay in between. Germline assignment: CDR1 SNHLY and CDR2 FYNNEI. This CDR3 contains 12 residues. The CDR3 reads CASSEPLYEQYF. The CDR3 DNA reads TGTGCCAGCAGTGAACCACTCTACGAGCAGTACTTC.

V gene TRBV18 combines with J gene TRBJ1-5; maybe TRBD1 (5 bases). Germline V gene lookup returns CDR1 KGHSH and CDR2 LQKENI. The germline V and J ends were trimmed by 3 bases and 5 bases, with 14 bases remaining between them. The CDR3 extends over 15 amino acids. CDR3 in DNA: TGTGCCAGCTCACCTATCAGGGCGCAGGATCAGCCCCAGCATTTT. Protein: CASSPIRAQDQPQHF.

The chain combines TRBV5-6 with TRBJ2-7; 10 bases align to TRBD2. Looked up from germline, CDR1 is SGHDT and CDR2 is YYEEEE. This CDR3 region has 14 residues. V was pared by 4 bases and J by 3 bases, with 4 bases of the junction left unmatched. The CDR3 is CASSRTSGYYEQYF. As DNA, the CDR3 is TGTGCCAGCAGCCGGACTAGCGGCTACTACGAGCAGTACTTC. The variable domain in full, completed from reference TRBV5-6 and TRBJ2-7, reads DAGVTQSPTHLIKTRGQQVTLRCSPKSGHDTVSWYQQALGQGPQFIFQYYEEEERQRGNFPDRFSGHQFPNYSSELNVNALLLGDSALYLCASSRTSGYYEQYFGPGTRLTVT.

The rearrangement uses TRBV5-4 and TRBJ2-7, with a tentative D call TRBD2 (5 bases). V was trimmed by 4 bases and J by 8 bases, leaving 13 bases between them. This CDR3 contains 12 residues. Germline assignment: CDR1 SGHNT and CDR2 YYREEE (reference sequence). CDR3 DNA: TGTGCCAGCAGCCCCGGTAGAGGGAAGCAGTACTTC. It specifies CASSPGRGKQYF.

The chain has TRBV27 and TRBJ1-5; TRBD1 agrees at 7 bases. CDR1 and CDR2 from the germline V gene are MNHEY and SMNVEV (reference sequence). The CDR3 sequence is 14 residues long. The V gene end was trimmed by 7 bases and the J gene end by 2 bases; junction bases not matched to a gene: 5. This chain's CDR3 is CASKNRGGNQPQHF. The CDR3 nucleotides are TGTGCCAGCAAGAACAGGGGCGGCAATCAGCCCCAGCATTTT.

The chain carries TRBV28 and TRBJ1-2, with TRBD1 matching 7 bases. J lost 6 bases, V lost 5 bases, and 15 bases had no gene match. Per germline, CDR1 MDHEN and CDR2 SYDVKM. The CDR3 has 16 amino acids. The chain's CDR3 is CASSGWDSRFSNGYTF. In DNA, the CDR3 is TGTGCCAGCAGTGGGTGGGACAGCCGTTTTTCTAATGGCTACACCTTC.

CDR3: CASSAGSANTEAFF. CDR3 nucleotide sequence: TGTGCCAGTAGTGCAGGATCTGCGAACACTGAAGCTTTCTTT. The rearrangement links TRBV19 to TRBJ1-1; D call uncertain. CDR1 is LNHDA, CDR2 SQIVND, per germline (reference sequence). The V gene lost 5 bases and the J gene lost 1 base, with 11 bases spanning the gap. CDR3 length: 14 amino acids.

The chain couples TRBV7-2 to TRBJ2-4; 10 bases agree with TRBD2. The germline V gene encodes CDR1 SGHTA and CDR2 FQGNSA. J was trimmed by 0 bases and V by 5 bases; bases with no gene match: 7. The CDR3 spans 17 residues. DNA of the CDR3: TGTGCCAGCAGCCCGGGACTAGCGAGACTAGCCAAAAACATTCAGTACTTC. It codes for CASSPGLARLAKNIQYF.

The chain uses TRBV29-1 and TRBJ2-7, with 13 nucleotides matching TRBD2. This CDR3 comprises 15 residues. The V and J ends lost 4 bases and 2 bases, in that order; junction bases with no gene match: 5. CDR1 is SQVTM, CDR2 ANQGSEA, per germline. The CDR3 spells CSVAEGLAGPYEQYF. The CDR3 DNA reads TGCAGCGTTGCAGAGGGACTAGCGGGGCCCTACGAGCAGTACTTC.